This T cell receptor (beta chain) originates from a study of CD8 T cells in Susac syndrome. An input of about 0.5 to 1 ug of RNA was subjected to reverse transcription using random hexamers. TCRdb re-called the immunoSEQ multiplex PCR reads with MiXCR, one entry per CDR3 protein. The sample has around 130,000 distinct CDR3 sequences, roughly 94% seen once. CD8+ and CD4+ T cells taken from blood had their TCR beta sequenced. Germline V lookup: CDR1 SQVTM, CDR2 ANQGSEA. The CDR3 loop spans 10 amino acids. V was trimmed by 7 bases and J by 5 bases, leaving 9 bases between them. Sequenced sample: CD4+ T cells from PBMCs. The clonotype comes from a human donor with multiple sclerosis. The J gene is TRBJ2-7, the V gene TRBV29-1; D is perhaps TRBD1 or TRBD2 (5 bases each). CDR3 region: CSAGDHEQYF. CDR3 bases: TGCAGCGCCGGGGACCACGAGCAGTACTTC.